This T cell receptor (beta chain) stems from a study of T cell responses to AZD1222 COVID-19 vaccine (dated by TCRdb to the early 2020s). A note on the overall study: Because spike-specific TCR depth and breadth did not differ between the two schedules, AZD1222 recipients who got a second dose at roughly 4 weeks were pooled with those who got a second dose at roughly 12 weeks. Trial participants were enrolled by age into 18-55, 56-69 and 70-plus year subgroups, with about 150, 28 and 57 TCR-sequenced participants respectively. A total of approximately 240 trial participants underwent TCR sequencing, of whom about 200 had received two doses of AZD1222 and some 26 had received two doses of the MenACWY control vaccine.

Per the publication, the time point label means: baseline before first vaccination. Samples from vaccinated people were obtained from the UK trials COV001 and COV002, which included a single-blind randomized controlled phase 2/3 trial of AZD1222 (ChAdOx1 nCoV-19) in healthy adults. Trial participant PBMC samples were collected at day 0 and day 28 after the second dose for TCRbeta chain sequencing. Overall results and qualifications from the work: No day 14 peak-response samples were available, so repertoires were characterized only after the peak T cell response. After two AZD1222 doses, both the breadth and the depth of spike-specific TCRs were significantly higher than at day 0 and than in MenACWY recipients. The 56-69-year group was small, and its depth increase did not reach significance, likely because of low power. CD4 TCRs associated with the vaccine covered the entire spike protein, and the dominant responses were in regions 160-218 and 743-854. Most participants were white British and females outnumbered males, and the authors suggested that clonal diversity may have been underestimated. Reportedly, close to half of the unique spike-specific TCRs recognized epitopes lying outside the regions that are mutated in the B.1.351 and B.1.1.7 variants. Conclusions about previously exposed vaccinees are limited because only six or seven AZD1222 recipients were SARS-CoV-2 seropositive at baseline.

Comments on this clone: It has no known antigen specificity. One base away there is no much larger clone; base qualities are not given.

Cut back by 1 base and 4 bases, the V and J ends lie 5 bases apart. The germline V gene (reference sequence) supplies CDR1 GTSNPN and CDR2 SVGIG. Counted from cysteine to phenylalanine, this CDR3 has 11 amino acids. Only CDR3 DNA is held: 33 bases, read in frame from base 1. The CDR3 regions of human TCRbeta chains were analyzed by immunosequencing. On the study's bioinformatics: TCRs in the repertoires were compared against a reference library of SARS-CoV-2-specific TCRs that had been generated with the MIRA antigen-specificity platform. Breadth was defined as the fraction of unique TCRs that were SARS-CoV-2-associated. Depth was defined as the fraction of total T cells that were SARS-CoV-2-associated. Using the MIRA data, each spike-specific TCR was assigned both to the spike region to which the TCR was reactive and to a CD4 or CD8 class. Log10-transformed breadth and depth values were compared by one-way ANOVA with Sidak's multiple comparisons tests. The table comes from immuneACCESS by way of TCRdb, which keeps in-frame sequences with V and J called. Part of the clones is missing from these tables; in studies checked, under half for an unresolved V gene and the rest for unknown reasons. V and J calls and clone size come straight from that table; D and trimming were deduced from the DNA. Present in this sample are about 94,000 clones, over 75% of which were seen just once. The biggest ten clones account for 13% of the sample.

The chain employs TRBV30 and TRBJ2-7; no confident D gene assignment can be made. The sequencing here drew on peripheral blood, taken on day 0 of AZD1222 vaccination. The sequence was obtained from an adult in good health. The CDR3 protein sequence reads: CAWSGRYEQYF. The DNA reads as follows: TGTGCCTGGAGTGGCCGGTACGAGCAGTACTTC.